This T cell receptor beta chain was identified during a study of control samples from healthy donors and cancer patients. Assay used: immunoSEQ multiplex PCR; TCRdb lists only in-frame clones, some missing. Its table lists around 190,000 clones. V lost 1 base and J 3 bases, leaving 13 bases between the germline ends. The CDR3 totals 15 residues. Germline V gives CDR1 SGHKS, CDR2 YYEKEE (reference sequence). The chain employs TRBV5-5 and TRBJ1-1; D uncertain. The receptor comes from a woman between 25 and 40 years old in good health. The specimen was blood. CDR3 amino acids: CASSLQLGRDTEAFF. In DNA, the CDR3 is TGTGCCAGCAGCTTGCAACTCGGGAGGGACACTGAAGCTTTCTTT.